This T cell receptor beta chain stems from a study of blood T cell repertoires in COVID-19. Study context: Samples of COVID-19 (acute and convalescent) were obtained from the United States, Italy and Spain. From T cells, B-cell-depleted T cells, or PBMCs came the material, which was cDNA or gDNA.

As handled by the study authors: Reference gene primer amplification gave estimated nucleated cell counts. The protocol was immunoSEQ multiplex PCR, while the TCRdb copy is restricted to in-frame clones and leaves out a portion. V and J calls plus clone size are reproduced from that table; the DNA served to infer D and trimming. The sample gives 150,000 to 200,000 clones, approximately 90% of which show up once; 6% to 7.5% is in the top ten. The CDR3 extends over 13 amino acids. V was trimmed by 5 bases and J by 0 bases, leaving 8 bases between them. The germline CDR1 and CDR2 sequences are SGHRS and YFSETQ.

The sample consisted of peripheral blood. The V call is TRBV5-1, the J call TRBJ2-5; D unresolved. The receptor was derived from a woman aged 80 or over in a cohort sampled during active or convalescent COVID-19. CDR3 in amino acids: CASSIGYQETQYF. CDR3 DNA sequence: TGCGCCAGCAGTATCGGGTACCAAGAGACCCAGTACTTC.